Shown below are 25 T cell receptor beta chains from a single sample sequenced in a study of CD8+ T cells in alopecia areata. Specified treatment: oral pan-JAK inhibitor, 5-10 mg twice daily. The sequencing template was cDNA reverse transcribed from extracted RNA. The table came from immunoSEQ multiplex PCR; TCRdb's copy has only in-frame clones and leaves some out. This sample has about 220,000 clones, with about 57% found just once. This sample comprised CD4+ T cells sorted from blood, obtained at week 4, from a patient treated with tofacitinib. The receptors here all came from a human donor with alopecia areata.

The chain couples TRBV30 to TRBJ2-3, with D possibly being TRBD1 (6 bases). The germline V and J ends were trimmed by 5 bases and 6 bases, with 24 bases remaining between them. Germline assignment: CDR1 GTSNPN and CDR2 SVGIG (reference sequence). The CDR3 is 16 amino acids. CDR3 amino acids: CAWGQGQSPVGDTQYF. The DNA of the CDR3 is TGTGCCTGGGGTCAGGGGCAGTCCCCCGTTGGGGATACGCAGTATTTT.

This clone has just one count. The V call is TRBV14, the J call TRBJ1-2, with a possible D match to TRBD1 (5 bases). Germline-derived CDR1 and CDR2 are SGHDN and FVKESK. V lost 5 bases, J lost 4 bases, and 14 bases lay in between. CDR3 size: 14 residues. The CDR3 DNA follows: TGTGCCAGCAGCGATCCGGGACGGAGCTATGGCTACACCTTC. Translation: CASSDPGRSYGYTF.

The chain has TRBV5-1 and TRBJ1-4; possible D gene TRBD1, 6 bases. Trimming removed 3 bases at V and 7 bases at J, with 19 bases between. CDR3 size: 16 residues. CDR1 and CDR2 from the germline V gene are SGHRS and YFSETQ. The CDR3 DNA is TGCGCCAGCAGCTCGGGCAGGACAGTCGAATTTGAAAAACTGTTTTTT. Encoded protein: CASSSGRTVEFEKLFF.

The rearrangement links TRBV2 to TRBJ2-7; D gene uncertain. The length of the CDR3 is 13 residues. Trimming took 2 bases from V and 6 from J, leaving 11 bases between them. Per the germline V gene, CDR1 is SNHLY and CDR2 is FYNNEI. The CDR3 spells CASSERAIGEQYF. DNA for the CDR3: TGTGCCAGCAGTGAAAGGGCTATTGGCGAGCAGTACTTC.

This clone was found many times. The chain has TRBV5-1 and TRBJ2-3; D is perhaps TRBD2 (5 bases). Germline CDR1 and CDR2: SGHRS and YFSETQ. The CDR3 extends over 15 amino acids. The ends were cut back, 4 bases at V and 2 bases at J, with 14 bases in the middle. DNA for the CDR3: TGCGCCAGCAGCCCCTCGGGATTAGCCACAGATACGCAGTATTTT. This gives the protein CASSPSGLATDTQYF.

The chain has TRBV2 and TRBJ1-5; D is uncertain. V was pared by 6 bases and J by 8 bases, with 14 bases between. CDR1 and CDR2 from the germline V gene are SNHLY and FYNNEI. The CDR3 is 13 residues long. The chain's CDR3 is CASSYTEGEPQHF. The CDR3, as DNA: TGTGCCAGCAGCTACACAGAGGGTGAGCCCCAGCATTTT.

The table lists this clone with a few counts. The chain combines TRBV6-6 with TRBJ1-1; tentatively, D is TRBD1 (5 bases). Germline assignment: CDR1 MNHNY and CDR2 SVGAGI (reference sequence). V was trimmed by 5 bases and J by 11 bases, leaving 18 bases between them. The CDR3 has 13 amino acids. The CDR3 protein is CASSGAGLSIAFF. CDR3 nucleotide sequence: TGTGCCAGCAGTGGGGCGGGACTTTCGATCGCTTTCTTT.

This chain connects TRBV29-1 to TRBJ2-5, with D unresolved. This CDR3 region has 11 residues. V lost 4 bases and J lost 0, with 3 bases in between. CDR1 is SQVTM, CDR2 ANQGSEA, per germline. The CDR3 region is CSVGNQETQYF. In nucleotides, the CDR3 is TGCAGCGTTGGGAACCAAGAGACCCAGTACTTC.

The chain employs TRBV4-3 and TRBJ2-2; D is possibly TRBD1 (5 bases). Trimming took off 0 bases at V and 6 bases at J, with 8 bases between the two ends. CDR1 LGHNA and CDR2 YSLEER come from the germline V gene. This CDR3 has 14 amino acids. The DNA of the CDR3 is TGCGCCAGCAGCCAAGAGGGGCCGTCCGGGGAGCTGTTTTTT. Translation gives CASSQEGPSGELFF.

This clone has more than one count but fewer than ten. This chain uses TRBV29-1 with TRBJ2-3; 8 bases are a match to TRBD2. CDR1 and CDR2 (germline): SQVTM, ANQGSEA. The CDR3 spans 10 residues. Germline trimming cut 7 bases from V and 6 bases from J; bases unmatched to any gene: 0. CDR3 sequence: CSGGGDTQYF. The CDR3 DNA reads as TGCAGCGGCGGGGGGGATACGCAGTATTTT.

This clone has only a few counts. This chain links TRBV29-1 with TRBJ1-2; 7 bases are shared with TRBD1. CDR3 size: 13 residues. Trimming at V came to 2 bases and at J to 8 bases, leaving 8 bases not matched to a gene. Germline V gene sequence: CDR1 SQVTM, CDR2 ANQGSEA. CDR3 in amino acids: CSVEQTGVGGYTF. The CDR3 nucleotides are TGCAGCGTTGAACAAACAGGGGTTGGAGGCTACACCTTC.

The chain joins TRBV30 to TRBJ1-1; D is ambiguous. The germline gives CDR1 GTSNPN, CDR2 SVGIG (reference sequence). CDR3 length: 11 amino acids. V lost 8 bases, J lost 4 bases, and 11 bases lay in between. In DNA, the CDR3 is TGTGCCGGTAGTCTGCTCACTGAAGCTTTCTTT. Its protein product is CAGSLLTEAFF.

The V call is TRBV5-1, the J call TRBJ2-7; 9 bases align to TRBD1. Germline CDR1 and CDR2: SGHRS and YFSETQ. The CDR3 sequence is 15 residues long. With V trimmed by 5 bases and J by 5 bases, 11 bases remained unmatched. The CDR3 DNA reads TGCGCCAGCAGGGCTACCGGGACAGGGTACGACGAGCAGTACTTC. Its translation is CASRATGTGYDEQYF.

CDR3 sequence (DNA): TGTGCCAGCACCAAGGAGGGGGTGGGCAATCAGCCCCAGCATTTT. Encoded protein: CASTKEGVGNQPQHF. V usage is TRBV2 and J usage is TRBJ1-5; D is perhaps TRBD1 (6 bases). In germline, CDR1 is SNHLY, CDR2 FYNNEI. This CDR3 comprises 15 residues. Trimming took 7 bases from V and 2 from J, leaving 15 bases between them.

This chain joins TRBV25-1 and TRBJ2-7; D is uncertain. The CDR3 contains 14 residues. V was cut by 4 bases and J by 4 bases, with 14 bases left in between. Germline V gene lookup returns CDR1 MGHDK and CDR2 SYGVNS. CDR3: CASSAYPPLYEQYF. CDR3 in DNA: TGTGCCAGCAGTGCGTACCCTCCCCTGTACGAGCAGTACTTC.

The J gene is TRBJ2-5, the V gene TRBV2; D is perhaps TRBD1 (5 bases). Germline CDR1 SNHLY, CDR2 FYNNEI. V gave up 4 bases and J gave up 5 bases, with 14 bases separating them. The CDR3 is 14 residues long. The CDR3 here is CASSARQREETQYF. The DNA of the CDR3 is TGTGCCAGCAGTGCTCGACAGAGAGAGGAGACCCAGTACTTC.

V and J are TRBV27 and TRBJ2-7, with TRBD1 matching over 9 bases. With 4 bases clipped from V and 4 bases from J, the junction kept 11 bases outside the gene matches. CDR3 size: 16 residues. Germline-derived CDR1 and CDR2 are MNHEY and SMNVEV (reference sequence). Written as DNA, the CDR3 is TGTGCCAGCAGTTCCTTTCCGGGACAGGGTCTTTACGAGCAGTACTTC. Translating it yields CASSSFPGQGLYEQYF.

This chain connects TRBV19 to TRBJ2-5; 10 bases are shared with TRBD2. V was clipped by 6 bases and J by 1 base; unmatched bases: 2. The CDR3 has 14 residues. The V gene's germline CDR1 is LNHDA and CDR2 SQIVND (reference sequence). The CDR3 nucleotides read TGTGCCAGTAGGGCTAGCGGGGGCCAAGAGACCCAGTACTTC. Protein product: CASRASGGQETQYF.

This clone was observed a few times. The same CDR3 arises from other DNA sequences in this sample as well. The gene calls are TRBV4-2 and TRBJ1-2; possibly TRBD1 for D (5 bases). CDR3 length equals 14 residues. Trimming took off 1 base at V and 4 bases at J, with 10 bases between the two ends. Germline V gene data show CDR1 as LGHNA and CDR2 as YNFKEQ. The DNA for the CDR3 is TGTGCCAGCAGCCAAGGAGGGACCGCCTATGGCTACACCTTC. The encoded protein is CASSQGGTAYGYTF.

The chain carries TRBV30 and TRBJ1-2; D call uncertain. V was pared by 3 bases and J by 4 bases, with 15 bases between. The CDR3 totals 14 residues. Germline CDR1 is GTSNPN and CDR2 is SVGIG (reference sequence). CDR3 amino acids: CAWSPTDGPYGYTF. The CDR3 region has the DNA TGTGCCTGGAGCCCGACGGATGGGCCCTATGGCTACACCTTC. Combining the CDR3 with reference TRBV30 and TRBJ1-2 gives the whole variable domain SQTIHQWPATLVQPVGSPLSLECTVEGTSNPNLYWYRQAAGRGLQLLFYSVGIGQISSEVPQNLSASRPQDRQFILSSKKLLLSDSGFYLCAWSPTDGPYGYTFGSGTRLTVV.

The gene calls are TRBV29-1 and TRBJ1-2; D unclear. Trimming removed 7 bases from V and 8 bases from J, with 11 bases in between. Germline CDR1 reads SQVTM; CDR2 reads ANQGSEA. The CDR3 length is 10 residues. CDR3 nucleotide sequence: TGCAGCGCCGCAGACGTCGGCTACACCTTC. It is translated as CSAADVGYTF.

This clone was seen more than once but under ten times. The genes are TRBV19 and TRBJ2-6; D call uncertain. The ends were cut back, 5 bases at V and 0 bases at J, with 5 bases in the middle. Germline V gene data show CDR1 as LNHDA and CDR2 as SQIVND (reference sequence). The CDR3 extends over 14 amino acids. The chain's CDR3 is CASSAISGANVLTF. CDR3 in DNA: TGTGCCAGTAGTGCGATCTCTGGGGCCAACGTCCTGACTTTC. The variable domain in full, with the rest retrieved from reference TRBV19 and TRBJ2-6, is DGGITQSPKYLFRKEGQNVTLSCEQNLNHDAMYWYRQDPGQGLRLIYYSQIVNDFQKGDIAEGYSVSREKKESFPLTVTSAQKNPTAFYLCASSAISGANVLTFGAGSRLTVL.

This chain links TRBV25-1 with TRBJ2-7; no clear D gene. The V gene lost 1 base and the J gene lost 2 bases, with 12 bases spanning the gap. The germline V gene has CDR1 MGHDK and CDR2 SYGVNS. The CDR3 totals 15 residues. CDR3 in amino acids: CASSESRAPTYEQYF. The CDR3, as DNA: TGTGCCAGCAGTGAATCTCGGGCCCCCACCTACGAGCAGTACTTC.

The chain joins TRBV29-1 to TRBJ1-1, with D tentatively TRBD1 (6 bases). V lost 6 bases, J lost 4 bases, and 18 bases lay in between. The germline CDR1 and CDR2 sequences are SQVTM and ANQGSEA. The CDR3 has 14 amino acids. The CDR3 DNA follows: TGCAGCGTCGGGGGCCCCTGGGAAGGCACTGAAGCTTTCTTT. Protein sequence: CSVGGPWEGTEAFF.

J is TRBJ2-5 and V is TRBV29-1; 8 bases are a match to TRBD1. The CDR3 has 14 amino acids. V shed 7 bases and J 0 bases; nucleotides not matched to a gene: 7. The germline gives CDR1 SQVTM, CDR2 ANQGSEA. For the CDR3, the DNA is TGCAGCGGGTGGACAGGGAGGTACCAAGAGACCCAGTACTTC. Protein product: CSGWTGRYQETQYF.